A single sample is the source of the 27 T cell receptor beta chains below, sequenced in a study of T cells in Graves' hyperthyroidism and ophthalmopathy. TCR beta CDR3 sequences were amplified from RNA transcripts. Primed by the HTBI set, a first-round RT-PCR was run on the TCR CDR3. Each CDR3 protein gets one entry after TCRdb re-called the multiplex PCR reads with MiXCR. This sample yields around 430,000 distinct CDR3 sequences, of which about 16% are seen a single time; 32% belongs to the top ten. The sequencing sample was made of blood. The receptors were sampled from a woman aged 25 to 45 with Graves' hyperthyroidism.

This clonotype was counted between two and nine times. This sequence joins TRBV20-1 and TRBJ2-3; D uncertain. Trimming took off 6 bases at V and 6 bases at J, with 10 bases between the two ends. The CDR3 contains 11 residues. The germline gives CDR1 DFQATT, CDR2 SNEGSKA (reference sequence). The CDR3 DNA reads TGCAGTGCAGGGAATCAGGATACGCAGTATTTT. It encodes CSAGNQDTQYF.

This clonotype appeared a few times. V and J are TRBV5-1 and TRBJ2-1; D may be TRBD2 (6 bases). Per germline, CDR1 SGHRS and CDR2 YFSETQ. The CDR3 sequence is 14 residues long. V dropped 5 bases and J dropped 2 bases, with 11 bases sitting between them. The CDR3 region is CASSGGSAYNEQFF. The CDR3 nucleotides read TGCGCCAGCAGTGGGGGGAGTGCCTACAATGAGCAGTTCTTC.

This clonotype was seen repeatedly, ten times or more. V gene TRBV2 combines with J gene TRBJ1-6; D remains unclear. CDR3 length: 15 amino acids. Trimming shortened V by 8 bases and J by 8 bases, and 19 bases separated the two germline ends. Germline V gene lookup returns CDR1 SNHLY and CDR2 FYNNEI. CDR3 amino acids: CASVSGASGYSPLHF. CDR3 in DNA: TGTGCCAGCGTCTCAGGCGCCAGTGGGTATTCACCCCTCCACTTT.

The sample holds many counts of this clonotype. V is TRBV6-5 and J is TRBJ2-7, with no clear D. V lost 0 bases, J lost 5 bases, and 2 bases lay in between. Per the germline V gene, CDR1 is MNHEY and CDR2 is SVGAGI. The CDR3 spans 11 residues. The CDR3 DNA reads TGTGCCAGCAGTTACTCGGACGAGCAGTACTTC. Translation gives CASSYSDEQYF.

This clonotype was picked up many times. This chain joins TRBV6-1 and TRBJ2-5; the D gene is possibly TRBD1 (5 bases). Germline V CDR1 and CDR2: MNHNS, SASEGT. CDR3 length: 14 amino acids. Between the trimmed V and J ends, which lost 3 bases and 4 bases, there was a span of 12 bases. CDR3 coding DNA: TGTGCCAGCAGTGACCCCCAGGGCGGAGAGACCCAGTACTTC. Its protein product is CASSDPQGGETQYF.

This clonotype has at least ten counts. CDR3 DNA sequence: TGTGCCAGCAGTCGGACAGTTCAAGAGACCCAGTACTTC. Translation: CASSRTVQETQYF. V usage is TRBV6-1 and J usage is TRBJ2-5; maybe TRBD1 (6 bases). Germline loops: CDR1 MNHNS, CDR2 SASEGT. V was cut by 5 bases and J by 2 bases, with 9 bases left in between. The CDR3 runs 13 residues.

CDR3 in amino acids: CASTSSEVDTIYF. CDR3 in DNA: TGTGCCAGCACTTCCTCGGAGGTTGACACCATATATTTT. The V and J genes are TRBV6-5 and TRBJ1-3; D gene unclear. The CDR3 is 13 amino acids. Trimming took 7 bases from V and 8 from J, leaving 15 bases between them. Germline values: CDR1 MNHEY, CDR2 SVGAGI.

This clonotype was seen a few times. J is TRBJ1-6 and V is TRBV6-1; 7 bases are shared with TRBD1. J lost 0 bases, V lost 7 bases, and 9 bases had no gene match. CDR1 and CDR2 (germline): MNHNS, SASEGT. This CDR3 has 17 amino acids. CDR3 loop: CASKRTGDSSYNSPLHF. The CDR3 DNA reads as TGTGCCAGCAAAAGAACAGGGGACAGCTCCTATAATTCACCCCTCCACTTT.

The V and J genes are TRBV9 and TRBJ2-1; 11 bases line up with TRBD2. Germline loops: CDR1 SGDLS, CDR2 YYNGEE. There are 17 residues in the CDR3. The V segment lost 0 bases and the J segment 8 bases; nucleotides outside the gene matches: 10. The CDR3 region is CASSVATVSGRAHEQFF. CDR3 DNA: TGTGCCAGCAGCGTAGCTACTGTTAGCGGGAGGGCCCATGAGCAGTTCTTC. Looking up the rest from reference TRBV9 and TRBJ2-1 gives the full variable domain: DSGVTQTPKHLITATGQRVTLRCSPRSGDLSVYWYQQSLDQGLQFLIQYYNGEERAKGNILERFSAQQFPDLHSELNLSSLELGDSALYFCASSVATVSGRAHEQFFGPGTRLTVL.

This clonotype was observed at least ten times. The rearrangement joins TRBV28 to TRBJ2-1; 12 nucleotides match TRBD1. V was pared by 6 bases and J by 8 bases, with 11 bases of the junction left unmatched. Germline V lookup: CDR1 MDHEN, CDR2 SYDVKM. This CDR3 region has 16 residues. The CDR3, as DNA: TGTGCCAGCAGGCGTGCCGGGACAGGGGGCAAGGATGAGCAGTTCTTC. Protein: CASRRAGTGGKDEQFF.

This clonotype was seen a handful of times. This chain joins TRBV5-1 and TRBJ1-1; D call uncertain. In germline, CDR1 is SGHRS, CDR2 YFSETQ. V shed 0 bases and J shed 5 bases, with 8 bases lying between them. This CDR3 is built from 13 residues. The CDR3 spells CASSLDGRTEAFF. In nucleotides, the CDR3 is TGCGCCAGCAGCTTGGATGGGAGGACTGAAGCTTTCTTT.

This sequence joins TRBV7-2 and TRBJ2-3; possible D gene TRBD2, 6 bases. The germline V gene encodes CDR1 SGHTA and CDR2 FQGNSA. The CDR3 loop spans 17 amino acids. Deletions cut 5 bases from V and 2 bases from J, with 20 bases between. DNA for the CDR3: TGTGCCAGCAGCAAAGGGAGGTGGCGGGACTCCACAGATACGCAGTATTTT. This gives the protein CASSKGRWRDSTDTQYF.

A single count supports this clonotype. CDR3 loop: CASSLARDSGSYNEQFF. In DNA, the CDR3 is TGTGCCAGCAGCTTAGCCCGGGACTCAGGATCCTACAATGAGCAGTTCTTC. This chain connects TRBV11-2 to TRBJ2-1; tentatively, D is TRBD2 (6 bases). Germline lookup yields CDR1 SGHAT and CDR2 FQNNGV. The CDR3 sequence is 17 residues long. Trimming removed 1 base from V and 1 base from J, with 14 bases in between.

This clonotype was observed a handful of times. This chain links TRBV5-8 with TRBJ1-3; a possible D gene is TRBD1 (6 bases). Trimming removed 0 bases at V and 2 bases at J, with 9 bases between. Germline V gene sequence: CDR1 SGHTS, CDR2 YDEGEE. The CDR3 extends over 15 amino acids. CDR3 sequence (DNA): TGTGCCAGCAGCTTGGTATCAGGGGCTGGAAACACCATATATTTT. Translating it yields CASSLVSGAGNTIYF.

The genes are TRBV28 and TRBJ1-3, with D hard to call. Germline CDR1 and CDR2: MDHEN and SYDVKM. The CDR3 consists of 12 residues. Trimming cost V 6 bases and J 1 base, with 4 bases left between them. CDR3 coding DNA: TGTGCCAGCAGCGATTCTGGAAACACCATATATTTT. Encoded protein: CASSDSGNTIYF.

This clonotype was counted a few times. The rearrangement links TRBV13 to TRBJ2-1; 13 bases agree with TRBD2. The J segment lost 9 bases and the V segment lost 5 bases, leaving 10 bases of the junction unmatched. The length of the CDR3 is 16 residues. Germline lookup yields CDR1 PRHDT and CDR2 FYEKMQ (reference sequence). The CDR3 reads CASSARTSGSLGEQFF. CDR3 DNA: TGTGCCAGCAGCGCCCGGACTAGCGGGAGCCTCGGTGAGCAGTTCTTC.

The chain couples TRBV24-1 to TRBJ2-1; D gene uncertain. V lost 0 bases and J 3 bases, leaving 17 bases between the germline ends. Germline lookup yields CDR1 KGHDR and CDR2 SFDVKD. This CDR3 has 18 amino acids. In DNA, the CDR3 is TGTGCCACCAGTGATTTGCGGTTTAGGGTGACCTACTACAATGAGCAGTTCTTC. Its translation: CATSDLRFRVTYYNEQFF.

Comments on this clonotype: One end of the junction is discordant with germline, which a read error may explain. This sequence joins TRBV27 and TRBJ2-3; 7 bases are shared with TRBD2. Germline V gene sequence: CDR1 MNHEY, CDR2 SMNVEV (reference sequence). This CDR3 has 17 residues. The CDR3 loop reads CAAGVREIVSGTGTQYF. The DNA of the CDR3 is TGTGCCGCGGGGGTTCGGGAAATTGTGAGTGGCACAGGTACGCAGTATTTT.

This clonotype was counted many times. This chain links TRBV3-1 with TRBJ2-3, with D hard to call. CDR1 is LGHDT and CDR2 is YNNKEL in the germline V gene (reference sequence). V dropped 0 bases and J dropped 8 bases, with 6 bases sitting between them. The CDR3 is 12 residues long. CDR3 sequence: CASSQDRITQYF. The CDR3, as DNA: TGTGCCAGCAGCCAAGATCGCATTACGCAGTATTTT.

V usage is TRBV10-2 and J usage is TRBJ2-7; possible D gene TRBD1, 5 bases. The CDR3 spans 13 residues. Trimming removed 7 bases at V and 4 bases at J, with 14 bases between. The germline V gene encodes CDR1 WSHSY and CDR2 SAAADI. The CDR3 region is CASNPGSEYEQYF. DNA for the CDR3: TGCGCCAGCAATCCAGGGTCGGAGTACGAGCAGTACTTC.

This clonotype was recorded a few times. The chain uses TRBV6-1 and TRBJ2-7; D possibly corresponds to TRBD1 (6 bases). The CDR3 has 14 amino acids. V lost 5 bases and J 1 base, leaving 12 bases between the germline ends. Germline-derived CDR1 and CDR2 are MNHNS and SASEGT. CDR3 nucleotide sequence: TGTGCCAGCAGTCGGACCGGGACATCCTACGAGCAGTACTTC. It codes for CASSRTGTSYEQYF.

The chain carries TRBV4-1 and TRBJ2-7; D gene unclear. This CDR3 region has 15 residues. Per germline, CDR1 MGHRA and CDR2 YSYEKL. Trimming left V 4 bases short and J 2 bases short, with 15 bases between. This CDR3 is CASSLSSLSTYEQYF. The CDR3 region has the DNA TGCGCCAGCAGCCTAAGCTCCCTTAGTACCTACGAGCAGTACTTC.

In this sample, this clonotype turned up many times. This chain joins TRBV28 and TRBJ1-2; a weak D match, TRBD1 (6 bases). The germline gives CDR1 MDHEN, CDR2 SYDVKM. Trimming pared 6 bases from V and 6 bases from J, leaving 11 bases between. CDR3 length: 12 residues. The CDR3 region has the DNA TGTGCCAGCAGCGACACAGGGAATGGCTACACCTTC. Translating it yields CASSDTGNGYTF.

The chain combines TRBV12-3 or TRBV12-4 with TRBJ2-2; possible D gene TRBD2, 6 bases. This CDR3 comprises 15 residues. The V gene lost 0 bases and the J gene lost 7 bases, with 12 bases spanning the gap. For the CDR3, the DNA is TGTGCCAGCAGTTTAGCGGACGGGAGATACGGGGAGCTGTTTTTT. Translating gives CASSLADGRYGELFF.

The gene calls are TRBV27 and TRBJ2-7, with TRBD1 identical over 12 bases. CDR3 length: 16 residues. The ends lost 10 bases at V and 3 bases at J; junction bases unmatched: 13. Germline values: CDR1 MNHEY, CDR2 SMNVEV (reference sequence). CDR3 sequence reads: CATSRTGQGANYEQYF. CDR3 bases: TGTGCCACCTCGCGGACGGGACAGGGGGCGAACTACGAGCAGTACTTC.

This clonotype was recorded many times. V usage is TRBV30 and J usage is TRBJ2-7, with 8 bases that match TRBD1. CDR1 is GTSNPN and CDR2 is SVGIG in the germline V gene (reference sequence). V lost 5 bases and J lost 1; bases outside the gene matches: 4. This CDR3 contains 13 residues. CDR3 in amino acids: CAWGRQGSYEQYF. CDR3 coding DNA: TGTGCCTGGGGTAGACAGGGGTCCTACGAGCAGTACTTC.

This clonotype was detected ten times or more. This chain uses TRBV7-9 with TRBJ2-3, with D tentatively TRBD1 or TRBD2 (5 bases each). Trimming shortened V by 5 bases and J by 6 bases, and 15 bases separated the two germline ends. CDR1 and CDR2 from the germline V gene are SEHNR and FQNEAQ (reference sequence). This CDR3 comprises 14 residues. The DNA for the CDR3 is TGTGCCAGCAGCAGGGGCGGAGGTACGGATACGCAGTATTTT. Translating it yields CASSRGGGTDTQYF.